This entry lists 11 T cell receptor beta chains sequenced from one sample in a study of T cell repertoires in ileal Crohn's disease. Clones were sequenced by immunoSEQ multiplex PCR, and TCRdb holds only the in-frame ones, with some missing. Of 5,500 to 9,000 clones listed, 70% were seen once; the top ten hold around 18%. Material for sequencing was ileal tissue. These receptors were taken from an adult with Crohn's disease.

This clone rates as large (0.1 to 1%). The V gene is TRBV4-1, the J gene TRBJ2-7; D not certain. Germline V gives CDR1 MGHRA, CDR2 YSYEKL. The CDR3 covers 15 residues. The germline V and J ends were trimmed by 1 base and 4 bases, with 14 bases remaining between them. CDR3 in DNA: TGCGCCAGCAGCCAAGCGGTGGGCCTTGGATACGAGCAGTACTTC. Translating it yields CASSQAVGLGYEQYF.

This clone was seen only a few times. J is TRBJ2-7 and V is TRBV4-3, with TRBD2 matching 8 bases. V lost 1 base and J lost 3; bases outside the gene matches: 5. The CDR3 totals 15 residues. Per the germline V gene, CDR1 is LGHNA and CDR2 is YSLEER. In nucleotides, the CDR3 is TGCGCCAGCAGCCAAGTGCGCGGGGGGTTCTACGAGCAGTACTTC. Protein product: CASSQVRGGFYEQYF.

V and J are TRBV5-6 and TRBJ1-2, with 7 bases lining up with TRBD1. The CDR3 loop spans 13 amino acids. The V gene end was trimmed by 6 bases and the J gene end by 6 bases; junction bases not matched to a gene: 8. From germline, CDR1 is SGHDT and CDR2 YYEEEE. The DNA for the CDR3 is TGTGCCAGCACCTTCGACACAGGGGATGGCTACACCTTC. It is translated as CASTFDTGDGYTF.

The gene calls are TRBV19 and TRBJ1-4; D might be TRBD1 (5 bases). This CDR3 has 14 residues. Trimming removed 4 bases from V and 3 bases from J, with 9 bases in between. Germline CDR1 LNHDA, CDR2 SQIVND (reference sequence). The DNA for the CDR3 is TGTGCCAGTAGTAAGGGGCGATCTAATGAAAAACTGTTTTTT. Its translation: CASSKGRSNEKLFF.

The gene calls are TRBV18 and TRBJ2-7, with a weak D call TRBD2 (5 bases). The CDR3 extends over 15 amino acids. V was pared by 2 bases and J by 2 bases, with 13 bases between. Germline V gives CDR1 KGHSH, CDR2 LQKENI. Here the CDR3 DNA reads TGTGCCAGCTCACCATCGGACTCCACGGCCTACGAGCAGTACTTC. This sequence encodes CASSPSDSTAYEQYF.

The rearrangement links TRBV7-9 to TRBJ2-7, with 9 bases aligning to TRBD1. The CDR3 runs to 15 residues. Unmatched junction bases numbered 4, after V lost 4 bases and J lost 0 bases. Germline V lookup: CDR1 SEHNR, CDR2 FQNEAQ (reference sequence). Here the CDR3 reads CASSSRDRASYEQYF. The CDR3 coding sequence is TGTGCCAGCAGCTCCCGGGACAGGGCCTCCTACGAGCAGTACTTC. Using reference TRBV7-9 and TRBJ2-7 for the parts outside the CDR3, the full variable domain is DTGVSQNPRHKITKRGQNVTFRCDPISEHNRLYWYRQTLGQGPEFLTYFQNEAQLEKSRLLSDRFSAERPKGSFSTLEIQRTEQGDSAMYLCASSSRDRASYEQYFGPGTRLTVT.

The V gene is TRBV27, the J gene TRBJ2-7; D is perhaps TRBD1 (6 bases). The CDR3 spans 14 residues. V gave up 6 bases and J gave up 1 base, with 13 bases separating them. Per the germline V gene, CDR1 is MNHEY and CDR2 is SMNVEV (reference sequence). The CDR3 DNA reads TGTGCCAGCAGACTCGGGACAACATCCTACGAGCAGTACTTC. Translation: CASRLGTTSYEQYF.

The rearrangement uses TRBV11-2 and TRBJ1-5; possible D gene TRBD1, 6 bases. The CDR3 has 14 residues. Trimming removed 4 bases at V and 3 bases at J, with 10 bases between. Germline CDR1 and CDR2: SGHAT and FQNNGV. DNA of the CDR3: TGTGCCAGCAGCTCGGGACAATTCAATCAGCCCCAGCATTTT. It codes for CASSSGQFNQPQHF.

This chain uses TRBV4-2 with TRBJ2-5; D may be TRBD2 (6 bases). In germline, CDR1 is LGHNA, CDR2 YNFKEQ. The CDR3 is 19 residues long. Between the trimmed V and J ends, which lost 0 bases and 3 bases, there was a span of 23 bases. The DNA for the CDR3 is TGTGCCAGCAGCCAAGAGGGGCTTTGGAGGGACTTCCCTGAAGAGACCCAGTACTTC. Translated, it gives CASSQEGLWRDFPEETQYF.

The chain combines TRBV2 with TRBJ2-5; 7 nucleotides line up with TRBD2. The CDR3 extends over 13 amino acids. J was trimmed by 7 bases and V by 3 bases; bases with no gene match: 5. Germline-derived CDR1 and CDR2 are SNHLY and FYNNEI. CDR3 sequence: CASSDRREGTQYF. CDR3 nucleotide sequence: TGTGCCAGCAGTGATAGGAGGGAGGGGACCCAGTACTTC.

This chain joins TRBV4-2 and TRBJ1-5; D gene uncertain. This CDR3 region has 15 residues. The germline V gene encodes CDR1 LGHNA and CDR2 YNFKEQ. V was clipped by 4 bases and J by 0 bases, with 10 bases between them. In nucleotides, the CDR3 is TGTGCCAGCAGCCGCGAGGGTCATAGCAATCAGCCCCAGCATTTT. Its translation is CASSREGHSNQPQHF.